This T cell receptor beta chain was found in a study of OX40 agonist ivuxolimab in advanced cancers. The germline V gene has CDR1 SGHAT and CDR2 FQNNGV. CDR3 length: 12 residues. The V and J ends lost 8 bases and 0 bases respectively, with 8 bases between them. Profiling relied on immunoSEQ multiplex PCR, and the TCRdb table lists in-frame clones only, not all of them. The sample includes about 37,000 clones, around 80% of them seen just once. Prior autoimmune disease or systemic immunosuppression barred patients. This clonotype originated in an adult with an advanced solid tumor such as melanoma, head and neck, liver or kidney cancer. The source was CD4+ or CD8+ T cells sorted from blood, collected in a trial of the OX40 agonist ivuxolimab. The gene calls are TRBV11-2 and TRBJ2-7; a possible D gene is TRBD2 (6 bases). DNA of the CDR3: TGTGCCAGCGGGGGGAGCTCCTACGAGCAGTACTTC. This gives the protein CASGGSSYEQYF.